The rows below give T cell receptor beta chains drawn from one sample of a study of cytomegalovirus exposure and HLA in healthy donors. TCRdb keeps only in-frame clones here, not all; method: immunoSEQ multiplex PCR. The table lists some 140,000 clones, roughly 80% of them singletons. The material sequenced was PBMCs. These receptors were obtained from a woman in her thirties or forties in good health and CMV-seronegative. Both conserved end residues are part of each CDR3. Each record gives: D gene, V gene, clone size, J gene, CDR3 protein, CDR3 DNA. D genes are given only for firm matches. Rows give clone size only sometimes, using once, few, many, or a class for an expanded clone.

d_gene: TRBD2
v_gene: TRBV9
abundance: NA
j_gene: TRBJ2-5
CDR3aa: CASSSGLAGAETQYF
CDR3nt: TGTGCCAGCAGCTCAGGACTAGCGGGAGCTGAGACCCAGTACTTC

d_gene: NA
v_gene: TRBV6-4
abundance: few
j_gene: TRBJ1-1
CDR3aa: CASSDTGNTEAFF
CDR3nt: TGTGCCAGCAGTGACACAGGGAACACTGAAGCTTTCTTT

d_gene: NA
v_gene: TRBV5-4
abundance: NA
j_gene: TRBJ2-4
CDR3aa: CASSLGGVRGNIQYF
CDR3nt: TGTGCCAGCAGCTTGGGTGGGGTTAGGGGAAACATTCAGTACTTC

d_gene: NA
v_gene: TRBV4-1
abundance: NA
j_gene: TRBJ2-2
CDR3aa: CASSPGLPRATGELFF
CDR3nt: TGCGCCAGCAGCCCTGGACTTCCCCGAGCGACCGGGGAGCTGTTTTTT

d_gene: NA
v_gene: TRBV10-1
abundance: NA
j_gene: TRBJ1-5
CDR3aa: CASSDAGQPQHF
CDR3nt: TGCGCCAGCAGTGACGCAGGTCAGCCCCAGCATTTT

d_gene: NA
v_gene: TRBV5-1
abundance: NA
j_gene: TRBJ2-7
CDR3aa: CASSRDFPSYEQYF
CDR3nt: TGCGCCAGCAGCCGGGACTTTCCTTCCTACGAGCAGTACTTC

d_gene: TRBD2
v_gene: TRBV5-1
abundance: NA
j_gene: TRBJ2-3
CDR3aa: CASSWTSGPTDTQYF
CDR3nt: TGCGCCAGCAGCTGGACTAGCGGGCCCACAGATACGCAGTATTTT

d_gene: NA
v_gene: TRBV19
abundance: NA
j_gene: TRBJ1-1
CDR3aa: CASGIGGKAFF
CDR3nt: TGTGCCAGTGGTATAGGAGGGAAGGCTTTCTTT

d_gene: TRBD1
v_gene: TRBV6-5
abundance: once
j_gene: TRBJ2-2
CDR3aa: CASSQPGQGAGELFF
CDR3nt: TGTGCCAGCAGCCAACCTGGACAGGGGGCCGGGGAGCTGTTTTTT

d_gene: TRBD1
v_gene: TRBV5-5
abundance: once
j_gene: TRBJ1-2
CDR3aa: CASSLTGVEDGYTF
CDR3nt: TGTGCCAGCAGTTTGACAGGGGTTGAGGATGGCTACACCTTC

d_gene: NA
v_gene: TRBV5-6
abundance: NA
j_gene: TRBJ2-2
CDR3aa: CASSLAGGQLFTGELFF
CDR3nt: TGTGCCAGCAGCTTGGCCGGGGGACAGCTATTCACCGGGGAGCTGTTTTTT

d_gene: TRBD1
v_gene: TRBV2
abundance: once
j_gene: TRBJ1-1
CDR3aa: CASSGGQGNTEAFF
CDR3nt: TGTGCCAGCAGTGGCGGACAGGGGAACACTGAAGCTTTCTTT

d_gene: NA
v_gene: TRBV5-4
abundance: NA
j_gene: TRBJ1-1
CDR3aa: CASSLAGRANTEAFF
CDR3nt: TGTGCCAGCAGCTTGGCGGGCAGGGCGAACACTGAAGCTTTCTTT

d_gene: NA
v_gene: TRBV5-4
abundance: NA
j_gene: TRBJ1-2
CDR3aa: CASRLQGSINYGYTF
CDR3nt: TGTGCCAGCAGACTGCAGGGTTCAATTAACTATGGCTACACCTTC

d_gene: TRBD1
v_gene: TRBV6-5
abundance: NA
j_gene: TRBJ1-2
CDR3aa: CASNDGTGRVYGYTF
CDR3nt: TGTGCCAGCAATGACGGGACAGGGCGCGTCTATGGCTACACCTTC

d_gene: NA
v_gene: TRBV7-7
abundance: few
j_gene: TRBJ1-6
CDR3aa: CASSFNSPLHF
CDR3nt: TGTGCTAGCAGCTTTAATTCCCCCCTCCACTTT

d_gene: NA
v_gene: TRBV27
abundance: NA
j_gene: TRBJ2-1
CDR3aa: CASTLRGGLDYNEQFF
CDR3nt: TGTGCCAGCACCCTCAGAGGGGGTCTGGATTACAATGAGCAGTTCTTC

d_gene: NA
v_gene: TRBV2
abundance: NA
j_gene: TRBJ2-3
CDR3aa: CASSETRRSVSTDTQYF
CDR3nt: TGTGCCAGCAGTGAAACGAGACGAAGCGTTAGCACAGATACGCAGTATTTT

d_gene: NA
v_gene: TRBV4-2
abundance: NA
j_gene: TRBJ1-1
CDR3aa: CASSLTRDPNTEAFF
CDR3nt: TGTGCCAGCAGCCTCACTAGGGATCCAAACACTGAAGCTTTCTTT

d_gene: TRBD1
v_gene: TRBV4-1
abundance: NA
j_gene: TRBJ1-3
CDR3aa: CASSQEGTGAGNTIYF
CDR3nt: TGCGCCAGCAGCCAAGAAGGGACAGGGGCTGGAAACACCATATATTTT

d_gene: TRBD2
v_gene: TRBV9
abundance: NA
j_gene: TRBJ2-3
CDR3aa: CASSVVGREDTQYF
CDR3nt: TGTGCCAGCAGCGTAGTGGGGAGGGAAGATACGCAGTATTTT

d_gene: NA
v_gene: TRBV27
abundance: NA
j_gene: TRBJ1-1
CDR3aa: CASRNFDEGRTEAFF
CDR3nt: TGTGCCAGCAGAAATTTTGATGAGGGGAGGACTGAAGCTTTCTTT

d_gene: NA
v_gene: TRBV29-1
abundance: NA
j_gene: TRBJ1-6
CDR3aa: CSVGGDSGNSPLHF
CDR3nt: TGCAGCGTGGGAGGGGACTCCGGAAATTCACCCCTCCACTTT

d_gene: NA
v_gene: TRBV6-1
abundance: once
j_gene: TRBJ1-1
CDR3aa: CASSEIQNTEAFF
CDR3nt: TGTGCCAGCAGTGAAATACAGAACACTGAAGCTTTCTTT

d_gene: TRBD2
v_gene: TRBV30
abundance: NA
j_gene: TRBJ2-7
CDR3aa: CAWARLAGLREQYF
CDR3nt: TGTGCCTGGGCCCGACTAGCGGGACTTCGCGAGCAGTACTTC

d_gene: NA
v_gene: TRBV7-9
abundance: NA
j_gene: TRBJ1-2
CDR3aa: CASSLGSGTGGSYTF
CDR3nt: TGTGCCAGCAGCTTAGGATCCGGGACCGGGGGAAGCTACACCTTC

d_gene: NA
v_gene: TRBV5-4
abundance: NA
j_gene: TRBJ1-2
CDR3aa: CASRNARANYGYTF
CDR3nt: TGTGCCAGCAGAAACGCCAGGGCGAACTATGGCTACACCTTC

d_gene: TRBD1
v_gene: TRBV7-7
abundance: NA
j_gene: TRBJ2-1
CDR3aa: CASSSGTGGYNEQFF
CDR3nt: TGTGCTAGCAGCTCTGGGACAGGGGGCTACAATGAGCAGTTCTTC

d_gene: TRBD2
v_gene: TRBV6-4
abundance: NA
j_gene: TRBJ2-1
CDR3aa: CASSGRGGKGPSYNEQFF
CDR3nt: TGTGCCAGCAGCGGGAGGGGGGGAAAGGGGCCCTCCTACAATGAGCAGTTCTTC

d_gene: NA
v_gene: TRBV2
abundance: once
j_gene: TRBJ1-5
CDR3aa: CASSNIELNQPQHF
CDR3nt: TGTGCCAGCAGTAATATCGAGCTAAATCAGCCCCAGCATTTT

d_gene: NA
v_gene: TRBV9
abundance: NA
j_gene: TRBJ2-7
CDR3aa: CASSAGSPYEQYF
CDR3nt: TGTGCCAGCAGCGCAGGATCTCCCTACGAGCAGTACTTC

d_gene: NA
v_gene: TRBV9
abundance: NA
j_gene: TRBJ2-3
CDR3aa: CASSVVPGEGADTQYF
CDR3nt: TGTGCCAGCAGCGTAGTTCCCGGGGAGGGGGCAGATACGCAGTATTTT

d_gene: NA
v_gene: TRBV6-1
abundance: NA
j_gene: TRBJ2-2
CDR3aa: CASSDDTGELFF
CDR3nt: TGTGCCAGCAGTGACGACACCGGGGAGCTGTTTTTT

d_gene: TRBD1
v_gene: TRBV7-9
abundance: NA
j_gene: TRBJ1-1
CDR3aa: CASSLVTGEMGTEAFF
CDR3nt: TGTGCCAGCAGCTTAGTGACAGGGGAGATGGGCACTGAAGCTTTCTTT

d_gene: TRBD1
v_gene: TRBV6-5
abundance: NA
j_gene: TRBJ2-1
CDR3aa: CASSSGGRSYNEQFF
CDR3nt: TGTGCCAGCAGTTCAGGGGGCAGGTCCTACAATGAGCAGTTCTTC

d_gene: NA
v_gene: TRBV5-8
abundance: NA
j_gene: TRBJ2-2
CDR3aa: CASPRARAGELFF
CDR3nt: TGTGCCAGCCCGAGGGCGCGGGCCGGGGAGCTGTTTTTT

d_gene: NA
v_gene: TRBV19
abundance: few
j_gene: TRBJ1-2
CDR3aa: CASNPSRAVNYGYTF
CDR3nt: TGTGCCAGTAATCCCTCGAGGGCAGTGAACTATGGCTACACCTTC

d_gene: NA
v_gene: TRBV2
abundance: NA
j_gene: TRBJ1-5
CDR3aa: CASTIVTNQPQHF
CDR3nt: TGTGCCAGCACCATAGTCACCAATCAGCCCCAGCATTTT

d_gene: TRBD1
v_gene: TRBV6-1
abundance: NA
j_gene: TRBJ1-5
CDR3aa: CASSESRQGINNQPQHF
CDR3nt: TGTGCCAGCAGTGAATCGAGACAGGGCATAAACAATCAGCCCCAGCATTTT

d_gene: TRBD1
v_gene: TRBV6-5
abundance: NA
j_gene: TRBJ1-2
CDR3aa: CASRQGWGYTF
CDR3nt: TGTGCCAGCAGACAGGGGTGGGGCTACACCTTC

d_gene: NA
v_gene: TRBV6-5
abundance: NA
j_gene: TRBJ1-5
CDR3aa: CASSYGGYQPQHF
CDR3nt: TGTGCCAGCAGTTACGGGGGGTATCAGCCCCAGCATTTT

d_gene: NA
v_gene: TRBV2
abundance: NA
j_gene: TRBJ2-7
CDR3aa: CASRGYRGSYEQYF
CDR3nt: TGTGCCAGCAGGGGTTATCGGGGCTCCTACGAGCAGTACTTC